This T cell receptor (beta chain) was profiled in a study of T cell responses to AZD1222 COVID-19 vaccine (dated by TCRdb to the early 2020s). Broadly, across the study: AZD1222 recipients given second doses at about 4 weeks or at about 12 weeks were pooled, since spike-specific TCR depth and breadth were not found to differ between the two schedules. TCR sequencing covered 233 trial participants: 207 given two doses of AZD1222 and about 26 given two doses of MenACWY control vaccine. Trial participants were enrolled into age subgroups of 18-55, 56-69 and 70-plus years, which contained approximately 150, 28 and 58 TCR-sequenced participants, respectively.

Worth noting for this clone: What this receptor recognizes is not known. Qualities for individual bases were not recorded, and no much larger clone is one base off.

V is trimmed back by 6 bases and J by 4 bases, and the junction contains 2 bases that no gene match accounts for. As encoded in the germline V gene, CDR1 is MNHEY while CDR2 is SVGAGI. The CDR3 contains 13 residues, cysteine and phenylalanine counted. Only the CDR3 region is kept as DNA, spanning 39 bases read in frame from base 1. The CDR3 regions of human TCRbeta chains were analyzed by immunosequencing. The paper's data handling went like this. Repertoire TCRs were matched against a reference library of SARS-CoV-2-specific TCRs generated with the MIRA antigen-specificity platform. Breadth was defined as the fraction of unique TCRs that were SARS-CoV-2-associated. Depth was defined as the fraction of total T cells that were SARS-CoV-2-associated. Using the MIRA data, each spike-specific TCR was mapped to the spike region that the TCR reacts to and placed in a CD4 or CD8 class. Log10-transformed breadth and depth values were compared by one-way ANOVA with Sidak's multiple comparisons tests. TCRdb limited this immuneACCESS table to in-frame rearrangements with V and J called. A share of clones is missing; checked studies link under half to unresolved V genes, and the rest is unexplained. That table gives V, J and clone size, and the DNA gave D and trimming. Recorded for this sample are about 120,000 clones; around 89% of them occurred a single time. 3.1% of the sample is taken by the ten largest.

Overall results and qualifications from the work: After two AZD1222 doses, spike-specific TCR breadth and depth were significantly higher than at day 0 and than in MenACWY recipients. Participants were mostly white British and included more females than males, and it was suggested by the authors that clonal diversity may have been underestimated. Because no day 14 peak-response samples were available, repertoires were characterized only after the peak T cell response. Conclusions about previously exposed vaccinees were limited because only six or seven AZD1222 recipients were SARS-CoV-2 seropositive at baseline. In the small 56-69-year group, the increase in depth fell short of significance, most likely because of low power. CD4 TCRs associated with the vaccine covered the entire spike protein, and the dominant responses were in regions 160-218 and 743-854. Reportedly, almost half of the unique spike-specific TCRs recognized epitopes lying outside the regions that are mutated in the B.1.351 and B.1.1.7 variants.

Explained via the paper, the time point label denotes: baseline before first vaccination. Vaccinee samples were obtained from the UK trials COV001 and COV002, which included a single-blind randomized controlled phase 2/3 trial of AZD1222 (ChAdOx1 nCoV-19) in healthy adults. For TCRbeta chain sequencing, PBMC samples were collected from trial participants at day 0 and at day 28 after the second dose. Specimen: peripheral blood, collected on day 0 of AZD1222 vaccination. This chain joins TRBV6-5 to TRBJ1-5; a stretch of 8 junction bases matches TRBD1. The source of this sequence is an adult in good health. In nucleotide form, the sequence is TGTGCCAGCAGCCGGGACAGGAATCAGCCCCAGCATTTT. Its product reads: CASSRDRNQPQHF.